This TCR beta chain was recovered during a study of OX40 agonist ivuxolimab in advanced cancers. With 4 bases clipped from V and 1 base from J, the junction kept 12 bases outside the gene matches. CDR3 size: 18 residues. Germline lookup yields CDR1 SGHTA and CDR2 FQGNSA. Using immunoSEQ multiplex PCR, the repertoire was profiled, and TCRdb retains in-frame clones only, with some absent. The sample consists of around 77,000 clones, 78% of them appearing once. This TCR was recovered from an adult with an advanced solid tumor such as melanoma, head and neck, liver or kidney cancer. The rearrangement uses TRBV7-2 and TRBJ2-2; 7 bases agree with TRBD2. The sample here was CD4+ or CD8+ T cells sorted from blood, taken in a trial of the OX40 agonist ivuxolimab. The CDR3 protein is CASSSPQILAGNTGELFF. CDR3 DNA sequence: TGTGCCAGCAGCTCCCCCCAAATCTTAGCGGGGAACACCGGGGAGCTGTTTTTT.